This T cell receptor beta chain was captured by sequencing in a study of blood T cells in healthy people across ages (dated by TCRdb to 2015 to 2017). About the investigation overall: In model experiments, template switching captured about one uniquely barcoded TCR beta cDNA molecule for every two T cells. The study measured age-related changes in TCR beta repertoire diversity using deep sequencing normalized with unique cDNA molecular identifiers. The donors were divided into four age groups: young (average around 17 years), middle-aged (about 41), aged (about 60) and long-lived (around 80). For two donors (one aged 18 to 29 and one aged 80 or older), the study analyzed two additional independent replicas of 1 million unique cDNA reads from the same blood draw.

Library construction relied on 5' RACE. Sequenced using an Illumina HiSeq 2500. A second about 7 to 11 cycle PCR used a sample-barcoded 5' primer and a J-beta primer mix. A template-switch 5' adaptor carrying 12 random nucleotides introduced a unique molecular identifier onto each TCR beta cDNA molecule. Each sample yielded at least 2.5 million CDR3-containing paired-end reads. First-strand cDNA synthesis was performed from all RNA using the Mint cDNA synthesis kit, with priming by a TRBC-specific oligonucleotide. All cDNA was treated with uracil-DNA glycosylase and then went through a first 18-cycle PCR with the universal primers M1SS and BC2_uni_R. On the authors' methods: Each sample was normalized by randomly selecting 1 million high-quality reads, each carrying a distinct molecular identifier. Instead of being binned into consensus sequences, reads that shared molecular identifiers were thrown out. CDR3 identification, clonotype clustering and error correction used MiTCR with a Q25 quality threshold and the strictest error-elimination algorithm. A nonparametric unseen species model with Euler transformation was used to estimate a lower bound on total TCR beta diversity. The raw public reads went through TCRdb reprocessing: fastp at Q25, MiXCR clone calling, in-frame beta chains kept. For every CDR3 protein sequence, its rows merge into one entry that carries the most common genes and DNA. It is TCRdb's table, rather than the study itself, that gives the V and J calls and clone size. For this sample there are 750,000 to 950,000 distinct CDR3 sequences; roughly 25% appear just once. In total, the top ten clones hold over 2.5% of the sample.

Broad study findings and their caveats: Conclusive comparison of naive and antigen-experienced compartments was prevented by the profiling of bulk unsorted PBMCs. Total diversity estimates from one million sequenced T cells were considered lower bounds and underestimates. Compared with the aged group, the long-lived group had more naive CD4+ T cells, fewer expanded clones and increased TCR diversity, suggesting age selection. Donor CMV infection status was unknown, potentially confounding age-related changes in expanded clonotypes. Observed TCR beta diversity correlated strongly with the percentage of naive T cells measured by flow cytometry. Observed TCR beta diversity per million T cells fell roughly linearly with age, and a significant reduction was already apparent by age about 36.

The CDR1 and CDR2 encoded by the germline V gene are SQVTM and ANQGSEA. Germline trimming: 8 bases from V, 5 bases from J; junction bases outside gene matches: 10. The CDR3 covers 13 residues, taking in both the cysteine and the phenylalanine. The sequence is cut down to CDR3 DNA, 39 bases in frame from base 1. The approximately 39 donors, aged roughly 6 to 95 years, were systemically healthy Caucasian individuals from Russia. Each donor gave 8.5 to 10 milliliters of peripheral blood, collected into EDTA-treated Vacutainer tubes. Ficoll-Paque density-gradient centrifugation was used to isolate PBMCs, with at least 6.5 million per sample. Total RNA, at least 5 micrograms per sample, was extracted from PBMCs with Trizol reagent. For every donor, flow cytometry on a PBMC aliquot measured the percentage of naive CD45RAhigh/CD27high T cells. This clonotype turned up a few times. The antigen it binds to is not known. It has no much larger one-base neighbor in the sample; base qualities were not kept.

These records were also assigned to another study, of T cells of mothers and their children. The second study's paper adds: Nine systemically healthy Caucasian individuals served as donors, namely three mothers together with their six children. cDNA synthesis consumed the entire amount of extracted RNA, loaded at about 1.5 ug RNA in each 15 ul reaction. In the second PCR, the M1S primer introduced both the sample barcodes and 2-4 random nucleotides. More than 9 million TCR beta CDR3 reads were obtained from each mother, and about 3 million reads were obtained from each child. In both related and unrelated pairs, thymic selection shapes the output of TCR recombination in a similar way, with inherited differences having only a minor effect. Related mother-child pairs always showed normalized repertoire overlap that was slightly higher than in unrelated mother-child pairs, though the difference was never significant. No persistent microchimeric T cell clones were found, with a detection sensitivity of around 100 clones per million clonotypes. In the study, deep NGS was used to compare the TCR beta repertoires of mothers and children, and features distinguishing related mother-child pairs from unrelated individuals were sought. Mothers averaged roughly 36 +/- 4 years of age and children averaged around 10 +/- 4 years. After adapter ligation was performed with NEBNext reagents, the libraries were sequenced on an Illumina HiSeq 2000 with 100+100 nt paired-end reads. To prevent cross-contamination, the mother and child libraries were prepared one month apart and sequenced in separate runs. For each donor, between roughly 450,000 and 2,100,000 distinct TCR beta clonotypes were identified. Naive TCR beta clonotypes were estimated from low-frequency clonotypes matched to each donor's FACS-determined naive share, without sorting.

Here the chain combines TRBV29-1 and TRBJ2-5, with 8 bases aligning to TRBD1. Sequences were obtained from blood. This sequence originates from a boy aged 10-17 years in good health. The nucleotide sequence is given as TGCAGCACAAGCGACAGGGGATATGAGACCCAGTACTTC. This gives the protein CSTSDRGYETQYF.